These T cell receptor beta chains were read from a single sample in a study of blood T cells in healthy people across ages. From the 5' RACE reads, TCRdb called clonotypes with MiXCR, one entry per CDR3 protein. The table lists some 700,000 distinct CDR3 sequences, roughly 44% of them singletons. The specimen was blood. These receptors all stem from a woman aged 55 to 70 in good health. Both conserved end residues are trimmed from each CDR3.

J: TRBJ2-3
V: TRBV7-2
CDR3: ASSLWASGRMSTDTQY

J: TRBJ1-2
V: TRBV7-2
CDR3: ASSFPDRVTNYGYT

J: TRBJ2-1
V: TRBV2
CDR3: ASSQGQGHYNEQF

J: TRBJ2-4
V: TRBV7-2
CDR3: ASSFGGGAGDEQY

J: TRBJ2-7
V: TRBV3-1
CDR3: ASSQVPILLAGGPNSYGQY

J: TRBJ1-2
V: TRBV28
CDR3: ASTRQASYGYT

J: TRBJ1-1
V: TRBV7-9
CDR3: ASSLDGVAMAEAF

J: TRBJ1-1
V: TRBV6-2/TRBV6-3
CDR3: ASSNPGQGVTEAF

J: TRBJ1-5
V: TRBV10-3
CDR3: AISETDQDQPQH

J: TRBJ2-1
V: TRBV20-1
CDR3: SARTYSGRSYNEQF

J: TRBJ2-7
V: TRBV19
CDR3: ATSMAPTYEQY

J: TRBJ2-7
V: TRBV2
CDR3: ASRVAGGPYEQY

J: TRBJ2-3
V: TRBV7-6
CDR3: ASSYHTQGTDTQY

J: TRBJ1-2
V: TRBV16
CDR3: ASSLVTTGTGYGYT

J: TRBJ2-3
V: TRBV20-1
CDR3: SGLGQRGNRETQY

J: TRBJ2-1
V: TRBV6-5
CDR3: ASSYSADIFSGLSYNEQF

J: TRBJ2-1
V: TRBV7-8
CDR3: ASSLVLAGLHNEQF

J: -
V: TRBV20-1
CDR3: SASREGGDEQY

J: -
V: TRBV20-1
CDR3: SAHRDAYEQY

J: TRBJ2-3
V: TRBV28
CDR3: ASSLGPDLDTQY

J: TRBJ2-7
V: TRBV20-1
CDR3: SASGANYEQY

J: TRBJ2-7
V: TRBV7-9
CDR3: ASSLIHRGTGMDEQY

J: TRBJ2-1
V: TRBV20-1
CDR3: SAVSREYYNEQF

J: TRBJ2-1
V: TRBV20-1
CDR3: SAMASGSDYNEQF

J: TRBJ2-3
V: TRBV12-3/TRBV12-4
CDR3: ASSLTTGTKQDTQY

J: TRBJ1-4
V: TRBV7-9
CDR3: ASSTSGGWEKLF

J: TRBJ2-5
V: TRBV12-3/TRBV12-4
CDR3: ASSLDGAGIQETQY

J: TRBJ2-3
V: TRBV9
CDR3: ASSVDPSGTPDTQY

J: TRBJ2-7
V: TRBV9
CDR3: ASSVLQSSGSYEQY

J: TRBJ2-7
V: TRBV7-9
CDR3: ASSGEDRAYEQY

J: TRBJ2-7
V: TRBV27
CDR3: ASSIVTANSYEQY

J: TRBJ2-7
V: TRBV11-2
CDR3: ASSVRRQGYEQY

J: TRBJ2-1
V: TRBV6-2/TRBV6-3
CDR3: ASRTSGGSNEQF

J: TRBJ1-3
V: TRBV3-1
CDR3: ASSQDQGGNTVY

J: TRBJ1-2
V: TRBV4-2
CDR3: ASSQVPDSNYGYT

J: TRBJ1-5
V: TRBV28
CDR3: ASSSDSPTNNQPQH

J: TRBJ2-1
V: TRBV10-3
CDR3: AISVDGTTYNEQF

J: TRBJ2-7
V: TRBV27
CDR3: ASSLYGGLSSYEQY

J: TRBJ2-7
V: TRBV6-5
CDR3: ASGETPSSYEQY

J: TRBJ2-5
V: TRBV5-4
CDR3: ASSLGTSGRLGQETQY

J: TRBJ2-3
V: TRBV18
CDR3: ASSPGEGDTQY

J: TRBJ2-1
V: TRBV28
CDR3: ASSSGTSDYNEQF

J: TRBJ2-3
V: TRBV13
CDR3: ASSPKAGVTDTQY

J: TRBJ2-2
V: TRBV2
CDR3: ASTTESIGELF

J: TRBJ2-6
V: TRBV6-2/TRBV6-3
CDR3: ASSFSSVSGANVLT

J: TRBJ2-7
V: TRBV4-3
CDR3: ASSPTRGGKPDYEQY

J: TRBJ1-1
V: TRBV7-8
CDR3: ASSLKLNAEAF

J: TRBJ2-7
V: TRBV6-5
CDR3: ASSDAGTDEQY

J: TRBJ2-3
V: TRBV6-1
CDR3: ASSEVGGTDTQY

J: TRBJ1-1
V: TRBV7-3
CDR3: ASSPGQGTEAF

J: TRBJ1-1
V: TRBV9
CDR3: ASNPGGGPEAF

J: TRBJ1-5
V: TRBV7-2
CDR3: ASSLEWGNQPQH

J: TRBJ2-3
V: TRBV4-2
CDR3: ASSQRQGDTDTQY

J: TRBJ2-7
V: TRBV4-3
CDR3: ASSQERGRIGYEQY

J: TRBJ2-1
V: TRBV20-1
CDR3: SAVSAGNEQF

J: TRBJ1-5
V: TRBV20-1
CDR3: SASGGRSNQPQH

J: TRBJ2-3
V: TRBV2
CDR3: ASRGTSGTTDTQY

J: TRBJ2-3
V: TRBV28
CDR3: ASSSQRYATQY